This T cell receptor beta chain emerged from a study of T-cell reconstitution after alpha-beta-depleted transplantation in children. Whole-study results and caveats: T-cell counts and diversity were attributed mostly to newly produced T cells one year after transplant.

This clonotype was picked up a small number of times. The antigen remains unidentified. The CDR3 length is 17 residues. Trimming removed 0 bases from V and 0 bases from J, with 12 bases in between. Germline assignment: CDR1 LNHNV and CDR2 YYDKDF (reference sequence). The TCRbeta library was prepared with unique molecular identifiers. TCRdb reanalysed the PCR reads using MiXCR and keeps one entry per CDR3 protein. In the table there are some 350,000 distinct CDR3 sequences, around 15% of which are singletons. The receptor's source is a male patient aged 2 to 9 who had a stem cell transplant for acute lymphoblastic leukemia, so the T cells may come from the graft donor. The material was PBMCs, mostly from graft donor cells, obtained 360 days after TCRalphabeta/CD19-depleted stem cell transplant. V is TRBV15 and J is TRBJ2-1, with D perhaps TRBD2 (6 bases). CDR3 sequence: CATSREGGVYSYNEQFF. As DNA, the CDR3 is TGTGCCACCAGCAGAGAGGGCGGGGTATACTCCTACAATGAGCAGTTCTTC.